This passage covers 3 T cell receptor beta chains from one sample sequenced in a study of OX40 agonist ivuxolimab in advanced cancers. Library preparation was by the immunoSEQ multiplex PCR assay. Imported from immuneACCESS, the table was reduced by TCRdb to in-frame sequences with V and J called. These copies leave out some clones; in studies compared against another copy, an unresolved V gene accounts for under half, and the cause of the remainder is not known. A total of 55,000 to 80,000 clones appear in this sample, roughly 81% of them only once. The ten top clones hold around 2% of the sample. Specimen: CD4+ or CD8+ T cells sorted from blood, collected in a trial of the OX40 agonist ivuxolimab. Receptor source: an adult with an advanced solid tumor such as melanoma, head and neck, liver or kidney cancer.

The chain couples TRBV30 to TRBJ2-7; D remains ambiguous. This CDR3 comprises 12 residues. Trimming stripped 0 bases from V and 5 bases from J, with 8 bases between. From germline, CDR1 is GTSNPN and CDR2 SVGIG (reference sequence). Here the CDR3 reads CAWSVGVDEQYF. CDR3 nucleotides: TGTGCCTGGAGTGTAGGCGTCGACGAGCAGTACTTC.

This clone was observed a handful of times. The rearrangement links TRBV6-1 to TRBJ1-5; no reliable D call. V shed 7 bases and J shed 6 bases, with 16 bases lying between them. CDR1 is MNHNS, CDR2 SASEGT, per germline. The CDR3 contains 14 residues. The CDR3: CASTDRASVQPQHF. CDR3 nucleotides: TGTGCCAGCACCGACCGGGCGAGCGTTCAGCCCCAGCATTTT.

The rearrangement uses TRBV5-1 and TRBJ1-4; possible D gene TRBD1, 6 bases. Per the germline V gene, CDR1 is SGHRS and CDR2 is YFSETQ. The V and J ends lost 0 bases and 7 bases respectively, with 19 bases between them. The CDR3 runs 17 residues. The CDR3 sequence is CASSLEGVSVKFEKLFF. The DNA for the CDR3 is TGCGCCAGCAGCTTGGAGGGGGTCTCGGTTAAGTTTGAAAAACTGTTTTTT.